Listed below are T cell receptor beta chains from one sample, sequenced in a study of T-cell reconstitution after alpha-beta-depleted transplantation in children. TCRdb called the PCR reads again in MiXCR, with one record for every CDR3 protein. The table shows 380,000 or so distinct CDR3 sequences, with about an eighth occurring only once. The input for sequencing was PBMCs, taken from the stem cell graft. All receptors derive from a human donor who donated a stem cell graft to a child with Fanconi anemia. CDR3s include the opening cysteine and the closing phenylalanine or tryptophan. The order of the fields is J gene, V gene, D gene, clone size, CDR3 protein, CDR3 DNA. A D gene is named only where the DNA matches it firmly. For some rows the clone size is stated as once, few or many, or as a class when expanded; others skip it.

TRBJ1-1,TRBV11-2,NA,few,CASSLDGGRLATEAFF,TGTGCCAGCAGCTTAGATGGGGGGCGATTAGCAACTGAAGCTTTCTTT
TRBJ1-6,TRBV6-5,TRBD1,few,CASSYLGQGPGGSNSPLHF,TGTGCCAGCAGTTACTTAGGACAGGGGCCAGGGGGGTCTAATTCACCCCTCCACTTT
TRBJ1-1,TRBV6-1,NA,few,CASSERGLVNTEAFF,TGTGCCAGCAGCGAGAGGGGGTTGGTGAACACTGAAGCTTTCTTT
TRBJ1-1,TRBV7-8,NA,few,CASTRVRGRNTEAFF,TGTGCCAGCACCCGGGTCAGGGGCAGGAACACTGAAGCTTTCTTT
TRBJ2-4,TRBV29-1,NA,many,CSVETGADIQYF,TGCAGCGTCGAAACAGGAGCGGACATTCAGTACTTC
TRBJ1-4,TRBV18,NA,few,CASSQSGETNEKLFF,TGTGCCAGCTCACAAAGTGGAGAGACTAATGAAAAACTGTTTTTT
TRBJ2-3,TRBV5-1,NA,few,CASSRLPGSTDTQYF,TGCGCCAGCAGCCGTCTACCAGGGAGCACAGATACGCAGTATTTT
TRBJ1-1,TRBV7-9,NA,NA,CASSLLGRPSGTEAFF,TGTGCCAGCAGCTTACTTGGACGCCCTAGTGGCACTGAAGCTTTCTTT
TRBJ2-1,TRBV10-3,TRBD1,few,CATRDRGVNEQFF,TGTGCCACTCGGGACAGGGGAGTAAATGAGCAGTTCTTC
TRBJ2-1,TRBV6-1,NA,NA,CASDARPNEQFF,TGTGCCAGCGACGCCAGACCCAATGAGCAGTTCTTC
TRBJ1-1,TRBV7-2,NA,NA,CASSLGRRVNTEAFF,TGTGCCAGCAGCTTAGGTCGGCGGGTGAACACTGAAGCTTTCTTT
TRBJ2-1,TRBV4-2,TRBD1,NA,CASSHVGTGDNEQFF,TGTGCCAGCAGCCATGTGGGGACAGGGGACAATGAGCAGTTCTTC
TRBJ1-2,TRBV7-2,NA,NA,CASSLYSEFNYGYTF,TGTGCCAGCAGCTTATATTCTGAGTTTAACTATGGCTACACCTTC
TRBJ1-2,TRBV20-1,NA,few,CSARTDWGYGYTF,TGCAGTGCTAGGACCGATTGGGGCTATGGCTACACCTTC
TRBJ2-3,TRBV2,NA,few,CASSWASSTDTQYF,TGTGCCAGCAGTTGGGCCTCTAGCACAGATACGCAGTATTTT
TRBJ2-1,TRBV4-3,NA,once,CASSQDGGQQEQFF,TGCGCCAGCAGCCAAGATGGAGGACAACAAGAGCAGTTCTTC
TRBJ2-2,TRBV5-4,TRBD1,NA,CASSQEGASGELFF,TGTGCCAGCAGTCAAGAGGGGGCCAGCGGGGAGCTGTTTTTT
TRBJ1-4,TRBV3-1,TRBD1,few,CASSPTRITGDGEKLFF,TGTGCCAGCAGCCCCACACGGATAACAGGGGATGGCGAAAAACTGTTTTTT
TRBJ2-5,TRBV29-1,NA,few,CSLRSGETQYF,TGCAGCTTGAGATCCGGGGAGACCCAGTACTTC
TRBJ2-5,TRBV6-2/TRBV6-3,NA,many,CASSGTEETQYF,TGTGCCAGCAGTGGGACCGAAGAGACCCAGTACTTC
TRBJ1-1,TRBV9,NA,few,CASSATRDGNTEAFF,TGTGCCAGCAGCGCGACCCGGGACGGGAACACTGAAGCTTTCTTT
TRBJ2-2,TRBV5-1,NA,many,CASLEGAYTGELFF,TGCGCCAGCCTGGAGGGGGCTTACACCGGGGAGCTGTTTTTT
TRBJ2-2,TRBV7-9,NA,NA,CASSWHGGELFF,TGTGCCAGCAGTTGGCATGGCGGGGAGCTGTTTTTT
TRBJ2-3,TRBV12-3/TRBV12-4,NA,NA,CASRLGPDTQYF,TGTGCCAGCAGACTGGGGCCAGATACGCAGTATTTT
TRBJ2-1,TRBV5-6,NA,few,CASSSLVTEHGNEQFF,TGTGCCAGCAGCTCACTAGTCACGGAGCACGGCAATGAGCAGTTCTTC
TRBJ1-1,TRBV12-3/TRBV12-4,NA,NA,CASSWAPNTEAFF,TGTGCCAGCAGTTGGGCCCCCAACACTGAAGCTTTCTTT
TRBJ1-2,TRBV2,TRBD1,NA,CASSYYPGQKNTF,TGTGCCAGCAGTTACTATCCGGGACAGAAAAACACCTTC
TRBJ2-2,TRBV5-1,TRBD1,many,CASTTGQANTGELFF,TGCGCCAGCACTACTGGACAGGCGAACACCGGGGAGCTGTTTTTT
TRBJ2-2,TRBV7-6,NA,few,CASSLDGSWLFF,TGTGCCAGCAGCTTAGACGGCAGTTGGCTGTTTTTT
TRBJ1-2,TRBV5-6,NA,NA,CASSLVRQGGHGYTF,TGTGCCAGCAGCTTGGTCCGGCAGGGTGGCCATGGCTACACCTTC
TRBJ2-2,TRBV5-1,NA,NA,CASSKQRDTGELFF,TGCGCCAGCAGCAAACAACGCGACACCGGGGAGCTGTTTTTT
TRBJ2-1,TRBV29-1,NA,many,CSVEKGRNEQFF,TGCAGCGTTGAGAAGGGACGCAATGAGCAGTTCTTC
TRBJ1-1,TRBV12-3/TRBV12-4,NA,NA,CASRPPGGGNTEAFF,TGTGCCAGCAGACCGCCGGGGGGGGGAAACACTGAAGCTTTCTTT
TRBJ1-2,TRBV7-9,NA,few,CASSLTGPYYGYTF,TGTGCCAGCAGCCTTACAGGGCCCTACTATGGCTACACCTTC
TRBJ1-6,TRBV18,TRBD1,NA,CASSHVDGDSINF,TGTGCCAGCTCCCACGTGGATGGGGACAGCATTAACTTT
TRBJ2-1,TRBV10-3,TRBD1,many,CAISHSQFGTGGNEQFF,TGTGCCATCAGCCATTCCCAATTCGGGACAGGGGGCAATGAGCAGTTCTTC
TRBJ2-1,TRBV6-2/TRBV6-3,TRBD2,few,CASRPTGGRGNEQFF,TGTGCCAGCAGACCTACGGGGGGGCGAGGCAATGAGCAGTTCTTC
TRBJ1-1,TRBV4-3,NA,few,CASSQDNLHTEAFF,TGCGCCAGCAGCCAAGATAACTTACACACTGAAGCTTTCTTT
TRBJ2-2,TRBV27,NA,NA,CASKRIDHGELFF,TGTGCCAGCAAAAGGATAGATCACGGGGAGCTGTTTTTT
TRBJ1-2,TRBV2,NA,few,CASTAGTLGYTF,TGTGCCAGCACGGCAGGGACGTTAGGCTACACCTTC
TRBJ2-7,TRBV7-2,NA,NA,CASSSLGQVMYEQYF,TGTGCCAGCAGCTCCCTCGGTCAGGTTATGTACGAGCAGTACTTC
TRBJ1-3,TRBV14,TRBD1,many,CASSPGTGFGNTIYF,TGTGCCAGCAGCCCTGGGACAGGGTTTGGAAACACCATATATTTT
TRBJ2-1,TRBV5-6,TRBD2,few,CASSPGGYEQFF,TGTGCCAGCAGCCCGGGGGGGTATGAGCAGTTCTTC
TRBJ2-7,TRBV12-3/TRBV12-4,TRBD2,NA,CASSWGLAGKVYEQYF,TGTGCCAGCAGTTGGGGACTAGCGGGGAAAGTCTACGAGCAGTACTTC
TRBJ1-1,TRBV6-1,NA,few,CASSMGLGNTEAFF,TGTGCCAGCAGTATGGGACTTGGGAACACTGAAGCTTTCTTT
TRBJ2-1,TRBV10-2,TRBD2,medium-sized,CASSESASGGNNEQFF,TGCGCCAGCAGTGAGTCGGCTAGCGGGGGAAACAATGAGCAGTTCTTC
TRBJ1-2,TRBV29-1,NA,NA,CSVGAGNNYGYTF,TGCAGCGTTGGGGCCGGGAATAACTATGGCTACACCTTC
TRBJ2-1,TRBV29-1,NA,many,CSAKELSNEQFF,TGCAGCGCAAAGGAGCTTTCGAATGAGCAGTTCTTC
TRBJ2-1,TRBV7-3,NA,NA,CASSLIFDGGSEQFF,TGTGCCAGCAGCTTAATCTTCGACGGGGGCAGTGAGCAGTTCTTC
TRBJ1-5,TRBV6-5,TRBD1,NA,CASRYPGGFQPQHF,TGTGCCAGCAGGTACCCAGGGGGCTTTCAGCCCCAGCATTTT
TRBJ2-2,TRBV2,TRBD1,many,CASSVYRGFTGELFF,TGTGCCAGCAGTGTTTACAGGGGGTTCACCGGGGAGCTGTTTTTT
TRBJ2-1,TRBV6-1,TRBD1,NA,CASSVGDRGTNEQFF,TGTGCCAGCAGTGTGGGGGACAGGGGGACCAATGAGCAGTTCTTC